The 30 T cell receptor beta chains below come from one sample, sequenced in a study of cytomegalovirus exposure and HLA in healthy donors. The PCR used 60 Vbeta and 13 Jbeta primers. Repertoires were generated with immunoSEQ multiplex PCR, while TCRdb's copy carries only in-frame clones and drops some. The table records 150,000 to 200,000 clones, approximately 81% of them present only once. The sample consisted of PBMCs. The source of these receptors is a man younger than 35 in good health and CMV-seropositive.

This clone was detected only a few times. CDR3 loop: CASSASNSPLHF. The CDR3 DNA is TGTGCCAGCAGCGCGTCCAATTCACCCCTCCACTTT. The V gene is TRBV9, the J gene TRBJ1-6; D remains ambiguous. Germline V lookup: CDR1 SGDLS, CDR2 YYNGEE. The V and J ends lost 3 bases and 7 bases respectively, with 5 bases between them. This CDR3 contains 12 residues.

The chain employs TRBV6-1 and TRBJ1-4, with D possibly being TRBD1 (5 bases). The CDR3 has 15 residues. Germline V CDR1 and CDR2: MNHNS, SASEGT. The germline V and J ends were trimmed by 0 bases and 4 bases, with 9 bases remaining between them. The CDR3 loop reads CASSEARQGNEKLFF. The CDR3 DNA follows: TGTGCCAGCAGTGAAGCGCGGCAGGGTAATGAAAAACTGTTTTTT.

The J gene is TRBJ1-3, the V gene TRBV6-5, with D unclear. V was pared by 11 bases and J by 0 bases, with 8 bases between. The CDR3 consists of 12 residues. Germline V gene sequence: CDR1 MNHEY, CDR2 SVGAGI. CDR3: CAARGSGNTIYF. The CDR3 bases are TGTGCCGCCCGCGGCTCTGGAAACACCATATATTTT.

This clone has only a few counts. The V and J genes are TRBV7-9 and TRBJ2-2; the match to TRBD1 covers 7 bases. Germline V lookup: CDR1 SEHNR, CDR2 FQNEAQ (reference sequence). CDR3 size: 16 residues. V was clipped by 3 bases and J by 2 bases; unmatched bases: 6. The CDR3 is CASSLWDRDNTGELFF. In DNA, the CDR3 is TGTGCCAGCAGCTTGTGGGACAGAGATAACACCGGGGAGCTGTTTTTT.

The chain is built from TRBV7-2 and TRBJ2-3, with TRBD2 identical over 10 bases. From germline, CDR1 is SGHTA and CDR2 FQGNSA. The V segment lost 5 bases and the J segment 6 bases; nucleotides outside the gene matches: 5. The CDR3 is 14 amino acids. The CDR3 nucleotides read TGTGCCAGCAGCCTACTAGCGGGGTACGATACGCAGTATTTT. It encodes CASSLLAGYDTQYF.

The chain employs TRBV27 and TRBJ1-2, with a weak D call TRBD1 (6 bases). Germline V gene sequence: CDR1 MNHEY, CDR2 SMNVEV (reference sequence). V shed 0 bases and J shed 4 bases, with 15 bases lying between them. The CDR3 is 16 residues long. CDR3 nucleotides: TGTGCCAGCAGTTTATCGCCGGCAGGGGCCTTCTATGGCTACACCTTC. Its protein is CASSLSPAGAFYGYTF.

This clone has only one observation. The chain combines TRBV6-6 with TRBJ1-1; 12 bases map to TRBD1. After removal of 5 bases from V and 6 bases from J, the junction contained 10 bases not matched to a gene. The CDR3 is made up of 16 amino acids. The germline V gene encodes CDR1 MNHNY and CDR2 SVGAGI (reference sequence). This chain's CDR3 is CASSTRGQGASPEAFF. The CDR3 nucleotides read TGTGCCAGCAGTACGAGGGGACAGGGGGCTAGCCCTGAAGCTTTCTTT.

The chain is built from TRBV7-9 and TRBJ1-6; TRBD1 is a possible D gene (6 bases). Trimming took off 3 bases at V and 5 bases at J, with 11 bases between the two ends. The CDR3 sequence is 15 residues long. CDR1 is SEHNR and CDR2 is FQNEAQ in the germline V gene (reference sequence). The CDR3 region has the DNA TGTGCCAGCAGCTTCCCAGGGACAAATAATTCACCCCTCCACTTT. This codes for CASSFPGTNNSPLHF.

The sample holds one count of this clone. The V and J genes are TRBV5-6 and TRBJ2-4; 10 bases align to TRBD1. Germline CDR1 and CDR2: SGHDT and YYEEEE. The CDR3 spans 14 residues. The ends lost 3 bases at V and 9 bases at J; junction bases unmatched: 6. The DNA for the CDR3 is TGTGCCAGCAGCTCGGACAGGGGGTTTAGCATTCAGTACTTC. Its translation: CASSSDRGFSIQYF.

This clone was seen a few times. The CDR3 bases are TGTGCCAGCAGTGTCCAGGGTAAGGGTGAGCAGTTCTTC. It specifies CASSVQGKGEQFF. The V call is TRBV6-4, the J call TRBJ2-1, with D perhaps matching TRBD1 (5 bases). The ends were cut back, 4 bases at V and 9 bases at J, with 13 bases in the middle. The CDR3 has 13 amino acids. Germline V gene sequence: CDR1 MRHNA, CDR2 SNTAGT.

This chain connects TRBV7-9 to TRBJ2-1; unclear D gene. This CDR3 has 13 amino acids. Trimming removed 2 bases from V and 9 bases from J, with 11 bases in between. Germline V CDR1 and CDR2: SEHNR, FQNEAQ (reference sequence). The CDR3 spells CASSLSDSGEQFF. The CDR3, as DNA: TGTGCCAGCAGCTTATCTGACTCGGGTGAGCAGTTCTTC.

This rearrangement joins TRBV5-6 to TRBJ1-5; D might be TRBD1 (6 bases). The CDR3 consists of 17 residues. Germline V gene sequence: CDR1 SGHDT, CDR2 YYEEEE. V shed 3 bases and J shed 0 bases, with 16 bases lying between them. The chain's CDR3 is CASSYQGPGYSNQPQHF. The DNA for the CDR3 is TGTGCCAGCAGCTACCAGGGGCCGGGTTATAGCAATCAGCCCCAGCATTTT. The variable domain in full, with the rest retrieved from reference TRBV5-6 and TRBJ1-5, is DAGVTQSPTHLIKTRGQQVTLRCSPKSGHDTVSWYQQALGQGPQFIFQYYEEEERQRGNFPDRFSGHQFPNYSSELNVNALLLGDSALYLCASSYQGPGYSNQPQHFGDGTRLSIL.

CDR3 amino acids: CASSLVQGNTEAFF. As DNA, the CDR3 is TGTGCCAGCAGCTTAGTTCAGGGGAACACTGAAGCTTTCTTT. This chain uses TRBV7-8 with TRBJ1-1, with TRBD1 as a possible D gene (5 bases). The CDR3 loop spans 14 amino acids. V was clipped by 1 base and J by 1 base, with 7 bases between them. Germline CDR1 and CDR2: SGHVS and FQNEAQ. The variable domain in full, completed from reference TRBV7-8 and TRBJ1-1, reads GAGVSQSPRYKVAKRGQDVALRCDPISGHVSLFWYQQALGQGPEFLTYFQNEAQLDKSGLPSDRFFAERPEGSVSTLKIQRTQQEDSAVYLCASSLVQGNTEAFFGQGTRLTVV.

Here the CDR3 DNA reads TGTGCCAGCAGCTCGGATAGCGGGGCGAGGACGCAGTATTTT. Its translation is CASSSDSGARTQYF. The genes are TRBV7-2 and TRBJ2-3, with TRBD2 matching 8 bases. The trim removed 4 bases at V and 9 bases at J, leaving 9 bases unmatched. Looked up from germline, CDR1 is SGHTA and CDR2 is FQGNSA. The CDR3 is 14 amino acids.

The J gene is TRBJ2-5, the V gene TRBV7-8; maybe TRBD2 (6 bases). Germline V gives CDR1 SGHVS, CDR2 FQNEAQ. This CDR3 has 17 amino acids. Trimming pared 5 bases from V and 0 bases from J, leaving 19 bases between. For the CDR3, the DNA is TGTGCCAGCAGCAACCGGGCGGCTAGCGTGTACCAAGAGACCCAGTACTTC. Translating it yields CASSNRAASVYQETQYF.

Written as DNA, the CDR3 is TGTGCCAGCAGTTTATCGCCCCGGTTTTCCTACGAGCAGTACTTC. Amino acid sequence: CASSLSPRFSYEQYF. The V and J genes are TRBV27 and TRBJ2-7; D is undetermined. Trimming pared 0 bases from V and 1 base from J, leaving 10 bases between. Germline values: CDR1 MNHEY, CDR2 SMNVEV (reference sequence). This CDR3 is built from 15 residues.

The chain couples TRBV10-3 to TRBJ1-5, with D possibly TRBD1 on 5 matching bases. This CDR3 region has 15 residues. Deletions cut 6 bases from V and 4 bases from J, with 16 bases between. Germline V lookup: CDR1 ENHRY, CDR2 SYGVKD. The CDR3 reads CAISGGVSSNQPQHF. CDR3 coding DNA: TGTGCCATCAGCGGGGGGGTCAGCTCTAATCAGCCCCAGCATTTT.

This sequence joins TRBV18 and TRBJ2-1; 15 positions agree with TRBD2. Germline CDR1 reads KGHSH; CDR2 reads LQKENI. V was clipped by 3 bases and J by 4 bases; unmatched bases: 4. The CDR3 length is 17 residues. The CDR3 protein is CASSPRTSGGAYNEQFF. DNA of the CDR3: TGTGCCAGCTCACCGAGGACTAGCGGGGGGGCATACAATGAGCAGTTCTTC.

CDR3 DNA sequence: TGTGCCAGCAGTTACTTGACGCGCGGGTCACCCCTCCACTTT. Protein sequence: CASSYLTRGSPLHF. The chain uses TRBV6-5 and TRBJ1-6; no clear D. CDR1 is MNHEY and CDR2 is SVGAGI in the germline V gene. V was clipped by 1 base and J by 10 bases, with 11 bases between them. The CDR3 is made up of 14 amino acids.

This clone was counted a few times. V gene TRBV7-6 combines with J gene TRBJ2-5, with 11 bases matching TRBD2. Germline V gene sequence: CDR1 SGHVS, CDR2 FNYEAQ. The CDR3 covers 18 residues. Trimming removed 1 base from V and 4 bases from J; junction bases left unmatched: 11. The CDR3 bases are TGTGCCAGCAGCTTAGAACTAGCGGGGGCCTCCCTTCGAGAGACCCAGTACTTC. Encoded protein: CASSLELAGASLRETQYF.

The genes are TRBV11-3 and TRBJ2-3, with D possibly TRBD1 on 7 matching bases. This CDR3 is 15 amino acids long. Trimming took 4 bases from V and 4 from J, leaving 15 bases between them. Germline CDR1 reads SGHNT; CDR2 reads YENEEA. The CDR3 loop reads CASSSGGGLADTQYF. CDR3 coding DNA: TGTGCCAGCAGCTCCGGAGGGGGCCTGGCAGATACGCAGTATTTT.

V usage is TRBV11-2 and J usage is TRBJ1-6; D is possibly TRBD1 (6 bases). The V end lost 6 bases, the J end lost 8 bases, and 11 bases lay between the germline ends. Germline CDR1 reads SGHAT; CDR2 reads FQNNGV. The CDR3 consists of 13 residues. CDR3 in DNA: TGTGCCAGCAGAGACGGGGGGCATTCACCCCTCCACTTT. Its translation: CASRDGGHSPLHF.

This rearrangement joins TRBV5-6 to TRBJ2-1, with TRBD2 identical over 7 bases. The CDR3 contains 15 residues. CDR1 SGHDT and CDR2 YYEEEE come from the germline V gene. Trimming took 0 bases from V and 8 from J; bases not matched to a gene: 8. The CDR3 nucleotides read TGTGCCAGCAGCTTGGAGTGGCGGGAGAGGGATGAGCAGTTCTTC. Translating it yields CASSLEWRERDEQFF.

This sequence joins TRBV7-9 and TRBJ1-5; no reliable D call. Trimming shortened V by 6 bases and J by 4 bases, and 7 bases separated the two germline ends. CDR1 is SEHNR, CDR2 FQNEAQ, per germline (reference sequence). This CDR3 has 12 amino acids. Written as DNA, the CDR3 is TGTGCCAGCAGATCGGGAAATCAGCCCCAGCATTTT. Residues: CASRSGNQPQHF.

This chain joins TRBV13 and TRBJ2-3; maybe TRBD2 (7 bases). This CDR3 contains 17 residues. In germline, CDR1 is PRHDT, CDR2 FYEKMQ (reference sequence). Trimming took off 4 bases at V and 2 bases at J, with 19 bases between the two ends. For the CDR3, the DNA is TGTGCCAGCAGCTCCCATTTAGTGGGGGGGCTCACAGATACGCAGTATTTT. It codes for CASSSHLVGGLTDTQYF. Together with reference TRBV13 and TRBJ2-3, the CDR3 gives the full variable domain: AAGVIQSPRHLIKEKRETATLKCYPIPRHDTVYWYQQGPGQDPQFLISFYEKMQSDKGSIPDRFSAQQFSDYHSELNMSSLELGDSALYFCASSSHLVGGLTDTQYFGPGTRLTVL.

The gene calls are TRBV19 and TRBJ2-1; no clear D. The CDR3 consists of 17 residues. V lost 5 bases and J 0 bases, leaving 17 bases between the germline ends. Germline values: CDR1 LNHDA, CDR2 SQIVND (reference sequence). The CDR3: CASSPAPGVSSYNEQFF. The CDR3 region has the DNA TGTGCCAGTAGTCCCGCCCCCGGAGTTAGCTCCTACAATGAGCAGTTCTTC.

CDR3 protein: CASSSTGPNTEAFF. In DNA form, the CDR3 reads TGTGCCAGCAGCTCGACAGGGCCGAACACTGAAGCTTTCTTT. This chain connects TRBV7-3 to TRBJ1-1; 7 bases are shared with TRBD1. Germline V gives CDR1 SGHTA, CDR2 FQGTGA. CDR3 length: 14 residues. The trim removed 4 bases at V and 1 base at J, leaving 3 bases unmatched.

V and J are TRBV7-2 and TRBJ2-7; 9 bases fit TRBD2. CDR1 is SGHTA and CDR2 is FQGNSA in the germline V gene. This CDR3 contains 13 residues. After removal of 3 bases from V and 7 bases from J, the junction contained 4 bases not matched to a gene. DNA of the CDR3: TGTGCCAGCAGCTTCGGACTAGCGAGGGAGCAGTACTTC. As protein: CASSFGLAREQYF.

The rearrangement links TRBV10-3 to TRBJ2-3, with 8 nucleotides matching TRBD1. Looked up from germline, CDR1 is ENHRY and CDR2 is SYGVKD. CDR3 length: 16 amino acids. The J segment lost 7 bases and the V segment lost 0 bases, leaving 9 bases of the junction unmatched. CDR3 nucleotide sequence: TGTGCCATCAGTGAGTCAGTCGGCAGGGGGCTGAATACGCAGTATTTT. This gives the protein CAISESVGRGLNTQYF.

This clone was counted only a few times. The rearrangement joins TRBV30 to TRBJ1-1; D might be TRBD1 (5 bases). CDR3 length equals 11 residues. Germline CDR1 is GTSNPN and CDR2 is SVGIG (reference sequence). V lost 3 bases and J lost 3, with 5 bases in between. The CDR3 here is CAWSRDTEAFF. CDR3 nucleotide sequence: TGTGCCTGGAGCAGGGACACTGAAGCTTTCTTT.